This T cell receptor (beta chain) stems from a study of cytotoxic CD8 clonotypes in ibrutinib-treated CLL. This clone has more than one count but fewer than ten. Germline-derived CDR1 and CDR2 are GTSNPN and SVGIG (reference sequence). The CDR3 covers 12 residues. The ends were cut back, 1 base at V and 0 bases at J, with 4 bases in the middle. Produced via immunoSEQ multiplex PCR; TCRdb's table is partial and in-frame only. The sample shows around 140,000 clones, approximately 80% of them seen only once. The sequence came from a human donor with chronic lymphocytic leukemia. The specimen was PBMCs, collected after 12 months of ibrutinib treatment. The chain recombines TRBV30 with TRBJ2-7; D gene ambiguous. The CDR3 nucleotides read TGTGCCTGGAGTGGAGGCTCCTACGAGCAGTACTTC. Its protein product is CAWSGGSYEQYF.